This T cell receptor (beta chain) was recorded in a study of CD4+ T cells in melanoma. The CDR3 totals 15 residues. Deletions cut 2 bases from V and 8 bases from J, with 18 bases between. CDR1 and CDR2 from the germline V gene are GTSNPN and SVGIG (reference sequence). Some clones are missing from TCRdb's copy, which holds only in-frame ones; the method was immunoSEQ multiplex PCR. The sample records about 10,000 clones, around 62% being singletons. The chain has TRBV30 and TRBJ1-4, with unresolved D. Material for sequencing was cells from a culture (not recorded whether cultured in vitro). This clonotype originated in a human donor with melanoma. CDR3 in amino acids: CAWSSSGYQREKLFF. DNA for the CDR3: TGTGCCTGGAGTTCCTCCGGGTATCAGAGGGAAAAACTGTTTTTT. Complete variable domain (other parts from reference TRBV30 and TRBJ1-4): SQTIHQWPATLVQPVGSPLSLECTVEGTSNPNLYWYRQAAGRGLQLLFYSVGIGQISSEVPQNLSASRPQDRQFILSSKKLLLSDSGFYLCAWSSSGYQREKLFFGSGTQLSVL.